Below, one T cell receptor beta chain is given with its context. This clonotype was found many times. The clone's antigen remains unknown. No base quality information exists; no much larger clone differs at one position. This entry is derived from a study of T cells in Graves' hyperthyroidism and ophthalmopathy (dated by TCRdb to about 2019). Regarding the complete study: Peripheral blood samples were taken at the time of initial diagnosis, prior to any treatment. A discovery cohort of 95 to 100 patients, roughly 45 with Graves' ophthalmopathy and under 60 with stable Graves' hyperthyroidism, was used to find distinguishing TCR V-J signatures. An independent validation cohort of 18 to 20 hyperthyroidism patients and over 15 patients who later progressed to ophthalmopathy tested prospective prediction of ophthalmopathy. The 90 to 100 discovery patients were randomly divided into training and test sets at a 7:3 ratio. The study also compared thyroid tissue and blood T-cell repertoires from several Graves' hyperthyroidism patients. Following sampling, methimazole starting at 30 mg daily was given to hyperthyroidism patients, and high-dose intravenous methylprednisolone was given to ophthalmopathy patients. The paper reports TCR Vbeta CDR3 sequencing of fewer than 150 peripheral blood samples: around 45 ophthalmopathy, 70 to 85 hyperthyroidism and around 17 progressor patients.

Study-wide conclusions, independent of this receptor: No statistical method was used to set the sample size in advance, and investigators knew the group allocation. In cross-validation, a model built on a 13 V-J signature told ophthalmopathy apart from stable hyperthyroidism with 87.88% sensitivity and roughly 83% specificity, and in testing the same model reached 80%/75%. In validation, the model predicted progression to ophthalmopathy a median of about 5.9 months before onset, with 65% to 71% sensitivity and 72.22% specificity. Most expanded thyroid clonotypes (frequency above 0.001) were also detected in blood, suggesting blood repertoires may reflect thyroid immune responses.

The germline V gene encodes CDR1 SGHVS and CDR2 FQNEAQ. The CDR3 runs 15 residues from the cysteine to the phenylalanine. The only DNA kept is the CDR3, 45 bases in frame from the first base. V lost 4 bases and J lost 10 bases, and the count of bases not matched to a germline gene is 8. Amplification of TCR beta CDR3 regions was carried out from RNA transcripts. For the first round of RT-PCR on the TCR CDR3, the HTBI primer set was used together with the Qiagen OneStep RT-PCR kit. The libraries were constructed in a second round of multiplex PCR and then size-selected and purified. The libraries were sequenced on an Illumina HiSeq2000 using paired-end 100 bp reads. Regarding the original processing steps: SOAPnuke was used to process the raw data, throwing out any read that contained adapters or uncalled bases, had a mean Phred below 15, or lacked an exact constant-primer or identifier match. COPE v1.2.5 was used to merge the high-quality paired reads, and each unique nucleotide sequence was defined as a clonotype. Clonotypes were aligned to IMGT TRBV, TRBD and TRBJ reference segments using MiTCR v1.1. The analysis was restricted to V-J combinations with a frequency above 0.0001, which together covered 99.2% of the repertoires. A TCS score was defined as the ratio of F50 (clonal expansion) to E x V (chaos), with BLOSUM62-based TCRdist applied between CDR3 peptides within each V-J. Welch's t-statistics and random forest reduced several hundred V-J features to 10 to 15, which were used in a naive Bayes classifier (R e1071). In TCRdb, the public reads were trimmed at Q25 with fastp and aligned with MiXCR, with productive beta chains retained. Entries that share a CDR3 protein sequence are merged under the most common genes and DNA. These V and J calls derive from TCRdb rather than the authors' analysis. The sample data list about 590,000 distinct CDR3 sequences, and 14% of these were observed just once. About 7% of the sample belongs to the ten largest clones.

In the ophthalmopathy patients, disease was moderately to severely active, with a Clinical Activity Score of 3 or more, a NOSPECS grade of 4 or more, and a duration of less than 3 months. Exclusion was applied to patients with uncontrolled infections, other autoimmune diseases, pregnancy or lactation. Diagnoses were established on the basis of clinical symptoms, serum thyroxine and TRAb, thyroid ultrasound, and orbital computed tomography. Ficoll-Paque density gradient centrifugation was used to isolate PBMCs from approximately 11 ml of fresh peripheral blood. Total RNA was extracted using Trizol reagent, and RNA quality was assessed on an Agilent 2100 Bioanalyzer.

Sequencing used blood. The sequence links TRBV7-8 to TRBJ2-1, and 12 bases in between align with TRBD1. This sequence was found in a woman aged 18-29 years with Graves' ophthalmopathy. The nucleotide sequence is given as TGTGCCAGCAGCTCACCGGGACAGGGGGCGGCGGAGCAGTTCTTC. The translation is CASSSPGQGAAEQFF.